This TCR beta chain was obtained from a study of cytomegalovirus exposure and HLA in healthy donors. Study conclusions and caveats: In vitro work confirmed that three CMV-associated chains recognize CMV antigens. Accounts indicate the classifier identified cytomegalovirus status with strong specificity and sensitivity. Altogether, about 160 TCR beta chains were recorded as cytomegalovirus-associated. It was found in a later analysis that first-cohort TCR clusters tended to co-occur in the 120 validation repertoires.

Points on this clone: The antigen remains unidentified.

Using immunoSEQ multiplex PCR, the repertoire was profiled, and TCRdb retains in-frame clones only, with some absent. This sample has 120,000 or so clones, with over 85% found just once. CDR1 and CDR2 from the germline V gene are SGHDT and YYEEEE. Trimming removed 0 bases from V and 5 bases from J; junction bases left unmatched: 8. The CDR3 loop spans 15 amino acids. The sequence derives from a woman aged 18 to 35 in good health and CMV-seronegative. The sequencing sample was made of PBMCs. The V call is TRBV5-6, the J call TRBJ2-7; 7 bases fit TRBD1. DNA for the CDR3: TGTGCCAGCAGCTTGGGCCCGACAGGGTTCGACGAGCAGTACTTC. Its protein product is CASSLGPTGFDEQYF.